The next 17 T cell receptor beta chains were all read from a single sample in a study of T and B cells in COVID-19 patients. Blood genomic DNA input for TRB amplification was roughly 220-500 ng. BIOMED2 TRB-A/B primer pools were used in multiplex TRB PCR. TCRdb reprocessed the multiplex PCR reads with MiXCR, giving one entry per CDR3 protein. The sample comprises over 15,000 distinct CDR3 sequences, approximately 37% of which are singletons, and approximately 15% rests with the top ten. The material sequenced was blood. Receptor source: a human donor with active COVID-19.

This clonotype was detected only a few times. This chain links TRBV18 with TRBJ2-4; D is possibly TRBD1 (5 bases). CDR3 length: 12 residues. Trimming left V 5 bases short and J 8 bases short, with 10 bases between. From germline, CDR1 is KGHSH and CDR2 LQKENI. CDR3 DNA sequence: TGTGCCAGCTCATTTGAAGGGGACATTCAGTACTTC. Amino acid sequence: CASSFEGDIQYF.

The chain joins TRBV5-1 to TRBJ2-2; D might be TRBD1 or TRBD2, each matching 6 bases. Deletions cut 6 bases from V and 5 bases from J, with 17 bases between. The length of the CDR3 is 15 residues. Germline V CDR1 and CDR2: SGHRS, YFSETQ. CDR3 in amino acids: CASNFWGAGTGELFF. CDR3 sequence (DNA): TGCGCCAGCAACTTTTGGGGGGCCGGTACCGGGGAGCTGTTTTTT.

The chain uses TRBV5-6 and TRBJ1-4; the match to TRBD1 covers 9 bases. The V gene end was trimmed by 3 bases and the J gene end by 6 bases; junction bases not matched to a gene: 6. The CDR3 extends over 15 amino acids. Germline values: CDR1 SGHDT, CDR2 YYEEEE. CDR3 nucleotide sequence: TGTGCCAGCAGCTGGGACAGGGATCTTGATGAAAAACTGTTTTTT. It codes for CASSWDRDLDEKLFF.

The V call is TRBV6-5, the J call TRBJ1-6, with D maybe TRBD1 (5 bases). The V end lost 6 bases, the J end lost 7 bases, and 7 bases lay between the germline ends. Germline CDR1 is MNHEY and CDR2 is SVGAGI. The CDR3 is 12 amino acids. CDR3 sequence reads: CASRRQNSPLHF. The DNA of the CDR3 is TGTGCCAGCAGAAGACAGAATTCACCCCTCCACTTT.

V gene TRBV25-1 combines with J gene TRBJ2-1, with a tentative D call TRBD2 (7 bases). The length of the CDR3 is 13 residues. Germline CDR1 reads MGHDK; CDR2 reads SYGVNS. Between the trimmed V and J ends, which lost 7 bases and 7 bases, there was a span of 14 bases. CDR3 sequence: CASTSAGANEQFF. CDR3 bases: TGTGCCAGCACTTCGGCGGGGGCAAATGAGCAGTTCTTC.

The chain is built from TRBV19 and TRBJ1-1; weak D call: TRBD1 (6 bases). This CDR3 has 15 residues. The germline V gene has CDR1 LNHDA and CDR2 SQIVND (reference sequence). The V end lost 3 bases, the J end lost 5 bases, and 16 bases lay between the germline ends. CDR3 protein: CASSIPGRGNTEAFF. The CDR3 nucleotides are TGTGCCAGTAGTATCCCGGGCAGGGGTAATACTGAAGCTTTCTTT.

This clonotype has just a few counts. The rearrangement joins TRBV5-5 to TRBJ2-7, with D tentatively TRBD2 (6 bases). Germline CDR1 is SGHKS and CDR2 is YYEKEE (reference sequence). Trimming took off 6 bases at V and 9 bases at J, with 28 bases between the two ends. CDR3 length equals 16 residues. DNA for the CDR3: TGTGCCAGCAACCTGGGAGGTTCGTTGGCCGAGGGATGGCAGTACGTC. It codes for CASNLGGSLAEGWQYV.

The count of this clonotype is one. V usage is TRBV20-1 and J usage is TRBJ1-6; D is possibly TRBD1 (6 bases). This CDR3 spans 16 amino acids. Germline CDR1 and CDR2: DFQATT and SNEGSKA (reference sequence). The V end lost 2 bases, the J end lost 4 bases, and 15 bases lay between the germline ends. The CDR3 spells CSARHHGQLYNSPLHF. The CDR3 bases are TGCAGTGCTAGACATCATGGACAGTTGTATAATTCACCCCTCCACTTT.

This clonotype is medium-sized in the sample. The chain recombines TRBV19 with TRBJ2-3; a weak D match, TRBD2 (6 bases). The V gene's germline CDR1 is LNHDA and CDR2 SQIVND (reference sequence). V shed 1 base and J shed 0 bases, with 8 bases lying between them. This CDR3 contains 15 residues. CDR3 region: CASSIAGVSTDTQYF. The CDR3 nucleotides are TGTGCCAGTAGTATAGCGGGGGTTAGCACAGATACGCAGTATTTT. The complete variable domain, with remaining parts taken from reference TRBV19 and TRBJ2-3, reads DGGITQSPKYLFRKEGQNVTLSCEQNLNHDAMYWYRQDPGQGLRLIYYSQIVNDFQKGDIAEGYSVSREKKESFPLTVTSAQKNPTAFYLCASSIAGVSTDTQYFGPGTRLTVL.

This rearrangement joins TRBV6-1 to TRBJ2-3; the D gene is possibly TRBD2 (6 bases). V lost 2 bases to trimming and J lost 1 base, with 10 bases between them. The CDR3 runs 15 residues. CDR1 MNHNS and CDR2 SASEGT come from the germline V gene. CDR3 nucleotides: TGTGCCAGCAGTGAACGGGGGAGACGCACAGATACGCAGTATTTT. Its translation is CASSERGRRTDTQYF.

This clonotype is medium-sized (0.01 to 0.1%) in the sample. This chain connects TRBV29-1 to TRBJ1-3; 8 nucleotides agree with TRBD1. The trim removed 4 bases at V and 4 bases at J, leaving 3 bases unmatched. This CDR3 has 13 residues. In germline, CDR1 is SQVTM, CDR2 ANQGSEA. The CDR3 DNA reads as TGCAGCGTTGTGACAGGGGCCGGAAACACCATATATTTT. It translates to CSVVTGAGNTIYF.

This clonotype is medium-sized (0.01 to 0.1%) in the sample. The CDR3 nucleotides read TGTGCCAGTAGTCCCGGGTTAGTATCAGCCCAGCATTTT. This sequence encodes CASSPGLVSAQHF. The chain links TRBV19 to TRBJ1-5, with unresolved D. Trimming cost V 5 bases and J 11 bases, with 16 bases left between them. CDR1 and CDR2 (germline): LNHDA, SQIVND (reference sequence). The CDR3 spans 13 residues.

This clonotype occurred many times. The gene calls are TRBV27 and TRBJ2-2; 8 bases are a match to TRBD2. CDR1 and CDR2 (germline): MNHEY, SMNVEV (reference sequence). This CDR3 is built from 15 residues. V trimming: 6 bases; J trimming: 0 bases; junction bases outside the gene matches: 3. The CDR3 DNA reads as TGTGCCAGCAGCCTGGGACTAGCGAACACCGGGGAGCTGTTTTTT. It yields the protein CASSLGLANTGELFF.

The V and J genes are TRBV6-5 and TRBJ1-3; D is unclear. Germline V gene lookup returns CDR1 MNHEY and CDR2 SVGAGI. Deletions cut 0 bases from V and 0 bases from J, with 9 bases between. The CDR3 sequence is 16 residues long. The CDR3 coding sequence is TGTGCCAGCAGTTACTCGACGAGAACCTCTGGAAACACCATATATTTT. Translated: CASSYSTRTSGNTIYF.

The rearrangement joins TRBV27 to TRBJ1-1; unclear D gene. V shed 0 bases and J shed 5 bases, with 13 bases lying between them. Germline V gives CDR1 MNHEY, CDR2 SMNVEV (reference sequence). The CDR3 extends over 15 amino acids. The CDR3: CASSLSGVGRTEAFF. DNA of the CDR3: TGTGCCAGCAGTTTATCCGGGGTAGGTAGGACTGAAGCTTTCTTT.

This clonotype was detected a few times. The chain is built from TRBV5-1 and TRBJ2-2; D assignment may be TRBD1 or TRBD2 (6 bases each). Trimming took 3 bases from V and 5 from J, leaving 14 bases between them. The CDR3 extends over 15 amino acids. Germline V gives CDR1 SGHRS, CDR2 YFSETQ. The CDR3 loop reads CASSSRGLDTGELFF. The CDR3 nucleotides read TGCGCCAGCAGCTCCCGGGGGCTGGATACCGGGGAGCTGTTTTTT. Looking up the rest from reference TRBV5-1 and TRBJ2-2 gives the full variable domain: KAGVTQTPRYLIKTRGQQVTLSCSPISGHRSVSWYQQTPGQGLQFLFEYFSETQRNKGNFPGRFSGRQFSNSRSEMNVSTLELGDSALYLCASSSRGLDTGELFFGEGSRLTVL.

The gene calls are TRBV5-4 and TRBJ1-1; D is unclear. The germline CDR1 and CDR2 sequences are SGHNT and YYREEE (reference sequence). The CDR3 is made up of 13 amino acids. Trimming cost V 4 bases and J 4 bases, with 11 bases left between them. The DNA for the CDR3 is TGTGCCAGCAGCCGTACGGAAGGCACTGAAGCTTTCTTT. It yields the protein CASSRTEGTEAFF.